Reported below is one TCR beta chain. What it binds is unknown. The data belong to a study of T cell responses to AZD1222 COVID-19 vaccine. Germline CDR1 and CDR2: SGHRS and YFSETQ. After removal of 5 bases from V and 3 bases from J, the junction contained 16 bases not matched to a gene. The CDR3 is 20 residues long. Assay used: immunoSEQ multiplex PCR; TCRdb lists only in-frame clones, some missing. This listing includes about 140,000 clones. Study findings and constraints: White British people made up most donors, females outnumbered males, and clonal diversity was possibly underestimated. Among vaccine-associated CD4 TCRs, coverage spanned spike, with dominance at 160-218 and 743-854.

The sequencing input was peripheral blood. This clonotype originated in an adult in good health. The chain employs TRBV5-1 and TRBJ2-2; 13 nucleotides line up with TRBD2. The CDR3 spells CASSSSWTSGGSQDTGELFF. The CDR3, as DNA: TGCGCCAGCAGTTCTAGCTGGACTAGCGGGGGCTCCCAGGACACCGGGGAGCTGTTTTTT.